Listed below are T cell receptor beta chains from one sample, sequenced in a study of T cell responses to AZD1222 COVID-19 vaccine. Measured with immunoSEQ multiplex PCR; TCRdb has only the in-frame clones, and not every one. The top ten hold around 3.5% of the sample, which has 120,000 to 150,000 clones, roughly nine tenths seen once. Sequenced material: peripheral blood, taken on day 0 of AZD1222 vaccination. The receptors come from an adult in good health. The CDR3 runs from the conserved cysteine through the conserved F or W.

J | V | CDR3
TRBJ1-2 | TRBV7-2 | CASSLDSRGNGYTF
TRBJ2-1 | TRBV12-3/TRBV12-4 | CASSFRSEQFF
TRBJ1-2 | TRBV6-5 | CAIDVAYGYTF
TRBJ1-2 | TRBV29-1 | CSVEEDRRKGYTF
TRBJ2-2 | TRBV7-7 | CASSLLGADTGELFF
TRBJ2-2 | TRBV15 | CATSREAGAGELFF
TRBJ2-2 | TRBV11-3 | CASSLAGAGELFF
TRBJ2-1 | TRBV5-4 | CASSLVRGGQSEQFF
TRBJ1-4 | TRBV7-9 | CASSLGAGGYANEKLFF
TRBJ2-3 | TRBV3-1/TRBV3-2 | CASSQDPSASTDTQYF
TRBJ2-2 | TRBV5-5 | CASSLTAGVGGELFF
TRBJ1-5 | TRBV2 | CASSPSDGDRGQPQHF
TRBJ1-4 | TRBV5-1 | CASSRTGGNEKLFF
TRBJ2-3 | TRBV13 | CASSLVTGTDSTDTQYF
TRBJ2-1 | TRBV3-1/TRBV3-2 | CASSQDVYGGRAASSYNEQFF
TRBJ1-5 | TRBV25-1 | CASSGQVGSNQPQHF
TRBJ1-5 | TRBV19 | CASSIDGTDHDQPQHF
TRBJ2-7 | TRBV7-2 | CASSFEGGTYEQYF
TRBJ2-1 | TRBV7-2 | CASSFSGGAEEQFF
TRBJ1-2 | TRBV5-6 | CASSLEHWVTASYGYTF
TRBJ1-1 | TRBV6-2/TRBV6-3 | CASSWERGTEAFF
TRBJ1-4 | TRBV5-4 | CASTDRGQGTEKLFF
TRBJ2-7 | TRBV9 | CASSPAPQGGYEQYF
TRBJ2-4 | TRBV6-2/TRBV6-3 | CASSDRSFLAKNIQYF
TRBJ1-5 | TRBV19 | CASRWKDSLLYSNQPQHF
TRBJ2-7 | TRBV4-2 | CASSQDSTGTDYEQYF
TRBJ2-1 | TRBV10-3 | CAISELAGGREQFF
TRBJ1-3 | TRBV19 | CASSIGGSGNTIYF
TRBJ1-5 | TRBV5-4 | CASSLGPGGQPQHF
TRBJ1-6 | TRBV14 | CASSHNTGDSPLHF
TRBJ1-1 | TRBV4-2 | CASSPTGPEAFF
TRBJ1-2 | TRBV25-1 | CASSGHDRDQRNFYGYTF
TRBJ2-7 | TRBV7-2 | CASSSAPLGGRLEQYF
TRBJ2-2 | TRBV6-5 | CASRRRSNTGELFF
TRBJ1-4 | TRBV29-1 | CSVEVGGQYNEKLFF
TRBJ1-4 | TRBV13 | CASSTGTGREKLFF
TRBJ1-6 | TRBV29-1 | CSVETGGGPPLHF
TRBJ2-2 | TRBV5-1 | CASSLHPNTGELFF
TRBJ2-7 | TRBV2 | CASSEFQRATPKHEQYF
TRBJ1-1 | TRBV7-6 | CASSLVGDTEAFF
TRBJ1-1 | TRBV7-8 | CASSRGGDGWNTEAFF